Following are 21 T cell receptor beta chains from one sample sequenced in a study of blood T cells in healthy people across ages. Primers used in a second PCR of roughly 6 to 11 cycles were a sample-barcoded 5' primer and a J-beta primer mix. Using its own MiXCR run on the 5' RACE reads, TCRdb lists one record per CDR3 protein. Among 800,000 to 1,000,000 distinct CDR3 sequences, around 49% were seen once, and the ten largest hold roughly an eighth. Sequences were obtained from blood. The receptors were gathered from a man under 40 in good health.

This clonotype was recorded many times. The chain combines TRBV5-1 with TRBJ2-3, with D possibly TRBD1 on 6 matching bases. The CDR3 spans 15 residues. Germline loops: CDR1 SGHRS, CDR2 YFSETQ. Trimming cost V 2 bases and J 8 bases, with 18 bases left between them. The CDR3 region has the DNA TGCGCCAGCAGCTTCTCAGGGGACCCTCGGGGTACGCAGTATTTT. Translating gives CASSFSGDPRGTQYF.

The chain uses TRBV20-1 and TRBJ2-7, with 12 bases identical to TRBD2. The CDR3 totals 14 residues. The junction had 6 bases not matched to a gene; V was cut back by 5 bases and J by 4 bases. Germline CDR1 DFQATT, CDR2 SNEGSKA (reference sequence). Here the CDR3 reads CSAGTSGGRYEQYF. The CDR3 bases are TGCAGTGCTGGCACTAGCGGGGGGAGGTACGAGCAGTACTTC.

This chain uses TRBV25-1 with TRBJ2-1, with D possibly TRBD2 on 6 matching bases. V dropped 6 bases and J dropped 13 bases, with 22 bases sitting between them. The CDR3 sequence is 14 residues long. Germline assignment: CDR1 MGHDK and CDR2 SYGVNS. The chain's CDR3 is CASSAGPTQETQFF. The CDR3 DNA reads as TGTGCCAGCAGCGCGGGACCCACGCAAGAGACCCAGTTCTTC.

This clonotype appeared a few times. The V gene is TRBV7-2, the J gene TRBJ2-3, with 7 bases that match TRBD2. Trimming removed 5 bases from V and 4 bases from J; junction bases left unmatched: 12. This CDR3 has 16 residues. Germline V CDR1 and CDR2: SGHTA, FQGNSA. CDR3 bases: TGTGCCAGCAGCCAAGGCAGGACTAGGAGCCCAGATACGCAGTATTTT. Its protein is CASSQGRTRSPDTQYF.

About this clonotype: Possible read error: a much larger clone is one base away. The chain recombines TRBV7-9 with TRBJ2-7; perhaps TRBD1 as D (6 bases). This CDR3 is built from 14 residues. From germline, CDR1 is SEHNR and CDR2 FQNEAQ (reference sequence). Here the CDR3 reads CTSSPTTGHYEQYF. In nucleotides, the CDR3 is TGTACCAGCAGCCCAACGACAGGACACTACGAGCAGTACTTC.

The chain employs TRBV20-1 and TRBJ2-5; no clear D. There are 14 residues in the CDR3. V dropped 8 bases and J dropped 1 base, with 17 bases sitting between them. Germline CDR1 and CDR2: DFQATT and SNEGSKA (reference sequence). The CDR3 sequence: CSPTHGRLQETQYF. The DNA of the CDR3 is TGCAGTCCCACCCACGGGCGTCTCCAAGAGACCCAGTACTTC.

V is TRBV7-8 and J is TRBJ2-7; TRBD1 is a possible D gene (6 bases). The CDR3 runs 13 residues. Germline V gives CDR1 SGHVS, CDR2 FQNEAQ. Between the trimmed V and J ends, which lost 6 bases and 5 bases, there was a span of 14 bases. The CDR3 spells CASRETGLNEQYF. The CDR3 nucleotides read TGTGCCAGCAGAGAAACAGGGTTAAACGAGCAGTACTTC.

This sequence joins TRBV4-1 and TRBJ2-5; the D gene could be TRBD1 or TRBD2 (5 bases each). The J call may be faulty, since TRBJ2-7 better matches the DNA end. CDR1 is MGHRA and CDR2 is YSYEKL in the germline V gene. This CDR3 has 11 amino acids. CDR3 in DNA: TGCGCCAGCGGGGGTTTTGACGAGCAGTACTTC. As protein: CASGGFDEQYF.

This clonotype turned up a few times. The CDR3 DNA reads TGTGCCAGCAGTTTTCTCCGCGGCCTCTCCGGCGAGCAGTACTTC. It encodes CASSFLRGLSGEQYF. The chain recombines TRBV12-3 or TRBV12-4 with TRBJ2-7; no clear D. V was cut by 3 bases and J by 6 bases, with 18 bases left in between. The CDR3 totals 15 residues.

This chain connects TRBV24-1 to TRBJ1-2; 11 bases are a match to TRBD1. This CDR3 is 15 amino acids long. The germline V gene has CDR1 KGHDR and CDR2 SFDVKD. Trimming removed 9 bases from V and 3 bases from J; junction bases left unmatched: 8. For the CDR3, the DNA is TGTGCCACCTCGGACAGGGGGCGTTGGCACTATGGCTACACCTTC. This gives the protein CATSDRGRWHYGYTF.

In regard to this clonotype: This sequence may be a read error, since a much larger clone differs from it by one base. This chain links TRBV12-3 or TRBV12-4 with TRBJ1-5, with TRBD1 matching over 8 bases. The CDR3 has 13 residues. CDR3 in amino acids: CVSSPPGGRGQHF. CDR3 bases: TGTGTCAGCAGTCCTCCAGGGGGCCGCGGCCAGCATTTT.

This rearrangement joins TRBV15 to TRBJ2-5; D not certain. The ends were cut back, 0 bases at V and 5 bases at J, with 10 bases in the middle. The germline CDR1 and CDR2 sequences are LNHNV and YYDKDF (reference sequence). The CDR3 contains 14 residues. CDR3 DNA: TGTGCCACCAGCAGAGAATATCCCTTGGAGACCCAGTACTTC. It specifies CATSREYPLETQYF. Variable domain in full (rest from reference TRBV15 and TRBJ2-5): DAMVIQNPRYQVTQFGKPVTLSCSQTLNHNVMYWYQQKSSQAPKLLFHYYDKDFNNEADTPDNFQSRRPNTSFCFLDIRSPGLGDTAMYLCATSREYPLETQYFGPGTRLLVL.

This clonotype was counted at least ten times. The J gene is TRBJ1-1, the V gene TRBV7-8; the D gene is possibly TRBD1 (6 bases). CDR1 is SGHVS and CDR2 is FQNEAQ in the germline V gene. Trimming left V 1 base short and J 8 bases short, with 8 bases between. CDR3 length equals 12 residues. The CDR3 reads CASSLVDREAFF. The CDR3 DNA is TGTGCCAGCAGCTTAGTCGACAGGGAAGCTTTCTTT.

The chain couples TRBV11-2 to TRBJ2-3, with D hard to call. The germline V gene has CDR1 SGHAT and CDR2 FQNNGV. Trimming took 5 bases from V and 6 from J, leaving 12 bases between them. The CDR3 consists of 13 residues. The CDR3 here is CASSLSPPDTQYF. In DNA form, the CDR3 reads TGTGCCAGCAGCCTCTCCCCCCCCGATACGCAGTATTTT.

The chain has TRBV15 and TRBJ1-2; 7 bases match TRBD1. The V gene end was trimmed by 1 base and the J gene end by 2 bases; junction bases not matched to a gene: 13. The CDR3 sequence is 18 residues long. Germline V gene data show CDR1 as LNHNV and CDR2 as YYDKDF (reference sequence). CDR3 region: CATSRGYSKGTENYGYTF. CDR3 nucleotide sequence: TGTGCCACCAGCAGAGGCTACTCAAAAGGGACAGAGAACTATGGCTACACCTTC.

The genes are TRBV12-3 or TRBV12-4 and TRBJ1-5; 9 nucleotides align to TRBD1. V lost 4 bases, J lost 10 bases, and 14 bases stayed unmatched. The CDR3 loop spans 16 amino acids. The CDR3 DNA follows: TGTGCCAGCAGTTCTGCCCACCGGGACAGGGTCCTTCCCCAGCATTTT. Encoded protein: CASSSAHRDRVLPQHF.

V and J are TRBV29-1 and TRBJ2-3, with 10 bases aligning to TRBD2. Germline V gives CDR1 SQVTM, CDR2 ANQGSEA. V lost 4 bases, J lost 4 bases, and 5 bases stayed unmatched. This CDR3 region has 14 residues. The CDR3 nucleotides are TGCAGCGTTGGAGGACTAGCGGCCTCAGATACGCAGTATTTT. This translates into CSVGGLAASDTQYF.

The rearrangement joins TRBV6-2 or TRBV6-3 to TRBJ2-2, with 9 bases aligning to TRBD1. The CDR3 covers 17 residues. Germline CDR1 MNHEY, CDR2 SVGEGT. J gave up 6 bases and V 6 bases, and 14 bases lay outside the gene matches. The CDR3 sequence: CASRPLGQGIRSGELFF. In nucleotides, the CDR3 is TGTGCCAGCAGACCCCTCGGACAGGGGATAAGGTCCGGGGAGCTGTTTTTT.

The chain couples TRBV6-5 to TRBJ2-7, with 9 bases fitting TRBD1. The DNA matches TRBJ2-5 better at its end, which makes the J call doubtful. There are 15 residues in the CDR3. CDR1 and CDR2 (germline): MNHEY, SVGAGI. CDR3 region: CASRQQGAIDGTQYF. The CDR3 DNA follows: TGTGCCAGCAGGCAACAGGGGGCGATTGACGGGACCCAGTACTTC.

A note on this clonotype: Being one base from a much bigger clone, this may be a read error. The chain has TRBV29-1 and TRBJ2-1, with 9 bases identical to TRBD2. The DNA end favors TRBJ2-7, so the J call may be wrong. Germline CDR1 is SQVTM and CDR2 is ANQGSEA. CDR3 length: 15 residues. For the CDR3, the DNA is TGCAGCGGGTCTAGCGGGGCTAGCTCCTACAATGAGCAGTACTTC. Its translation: CSGSSGASSYNEQYF.

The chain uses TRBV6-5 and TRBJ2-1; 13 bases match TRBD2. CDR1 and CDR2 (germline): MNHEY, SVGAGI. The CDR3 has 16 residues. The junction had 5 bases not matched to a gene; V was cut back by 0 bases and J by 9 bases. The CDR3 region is CASSYSTSGGAIEQFF. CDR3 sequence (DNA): TGTGCCAGCAGTTACTCAACTAGCGGGGGGGCAATTGAGCAGTTCTTC.